The sequence of this T cell receptor beta chain was determined in a study of blood T cells in healthy people across ages (dated by TCRdb to 2014 to 2015). Looking at the study overall: In model experiments, roughly one uniquely barcoded TCR beta cDNA molecule per two T cells was captured by template switching. Age-related changes in TCR beta repertoire diversity were measured in the study by deep sequencing normalized with unique cDNA molecular identifiers. Donors were grouped into four age groups: young (average roughly 15 years), middle-aged (around 39), aged (over 55) and long-lived (approximately 75). Donors of different ages were randomly distributed across sequencing lanes to avoid experimental bias. Using the same blood draw, the study looked at two additional independent replicas of 1 million unique cDNA reads for two donors, one aged 18 to 30 and the other aged 80 or older.

Donors were roughly 40 systemically healthy Caucasian individuals from Russia aged 6 to 90 years. Around 9.7 milliliters of peripheral blood were collected from each donor into EDTA-treated Vacutainer tubes. Ficoll-Paque density-gradient centrifugation was used to isolate PBMCs, with at least 7 million per sample. Trizol reagent was used to extract total RNA from PBMCs, with at least 6 micrograms per sample. Naive CD45RAhigh/CD27high T cell percentages were measured by flow cytometry on a PBMC aliquot from every donor. Including cysteine and phenylalanine, the CDR3 has 15 amino acids. The read is trimmed to its CDR3 DNA, 45 bases read in frame from base 1. CDR1 LGHNA and CDR2 YSLEER were looked up in the germline V gene. The junction shows trimming of 2 bases on V and 10 bases on J, plus 17 bases between the germline ends. On this clonotype itself: It lacks a known antigen. Within one base of it there is no much larger clone, and no base qualities were kept.

The study at large found these results: Estimates of total diversity from one million sequenced T cells were regarded as lower bounds and underestimates. There was a strong correlation between observed TCR beta diversity and the percentage of naive T cells measured by flow cytometry. As age increased, observed TCR beta diversity per million T cells dropped in a roughly linear way, and a significant reduction was already evident by age roughly 40. Conclusive comparison of naive and antigen-experienced compartments was prevented by the profiling of bulk unsorted PBMCs. Donor CMV infection status was unknown, potentially confounding age-related changes in expanded clonotypes. The long-lived group showed more naive CD4+ T cells, fewer expanded clones and increased TCR diversity than the aged group, suggesting age selection.

Library creation used 5' RACE. Sequencing was performed on an Illumina HiSeq 2500. A second PCR of roughly 7 to 11 cycles was performed with a sample-barcoded 5' primer and a J-beta primer mix. Each TCR beta cDNA molecule received a unique molecular identifier from a template-switch 5' adaptor carrying 12 random nucleotides. Each sample yielded at least 2.5 million CDR3-containing paired-end reads. First-strand cDNA was synthesized from all RNA with the Mint cDNA synthesis kit, primed by a TRBC-specific oligonucleotide. Following uracil-DNA glycosylase treatment, a first 18-cycle PCR with universal primers M1SS and BC2_uni_R was performed on all cDNA. Per the authors' processing: Normalization of each sample was performed by random selection of 1 million high-quality reads, each carrying a distinct molecular identifier. Instead of being binned into consensus sequences, reads with shared molecular identifiers were discarded. MiTCR, with a Q25 quality threshold and the strictest error-elimination algorithm, was used for CDR3 identification, clonotype clustering and error correction. A nonparametric unseen species model with Euler transformation was used to estimate lower-bound total TCR beta diversity. The raw public data were reprocessed by TCRdb itself: fastp quality trimming at Q25, MiXCR clonotype calling, in-frame beta chains only. One record per CDR3 amino acid sequence lists the most common genes and DNA. TCRdb, not the authors, supplied the V and J calls. The sample table holds over 1.5 million distinct CDR3 sequences, of which roughly 49% were seen once. The ten most abundant clones make up roughly 2% of the sample.

The receptor's source is a woman between 40 and 50 years old in good health. The source material was blood. The chain joins TRBV4-3 to TRBJ1-4, with no D gene named confidently. The CDR3 region has the sequence CASSQKSRAGGKLFF. In nucleotide form, the sequence is TGCGCCAGCAGCCAAAAGAGCCGGGCTGGTGGAAAACTGTTTTTT.